This T cell receptor beta chain derives from a study of T cell repertoires in cytomegalovirus infection. As for the study in general: Through public TCR beta signatures, both CMV infection and matching HLA type were indicated. Study results and limitations: Of the TCR beta families, the public ones yielded a cumulative frequency that identified carriers of CMV plus the relevant HLA.

Comments on this clonotype: The antigen is undetermined. A read error may explain this, as a much larger clone is one base away.

TCRdb re-analysed the reads in MiXCR, keeping a single row per CDR3 protein. The sample has about 830,000 distinct CDR3 sequences; about 33% are singletons. CDR3 length equals 14 residues. The V gene's germline CDR1 is MNHEY and CDR2 SVGAGI. V usage is TRBV6-5 and J usage is TRBJ2-3, with 7 nucleotides matching TRBD1. Here the sequenced sample was cultured CD8+ T cells from PBMCs, taken from culture after CMV antigen stimulation. The clonotype comes from a human donor in good health (CMV status not recorded). Some clones in this sample may be carry-over from other donors' samples. The CDR3 coding sequence is TGTGCCAGCAGCAGCGACAGGGAGACAGATATGCAGTATTTT. This gives the protein CASSSDRETDMQYF.